The 19 T cell receptor beta chains below come from one sample, sequenced in a study. Each CDR3 protein is one row after TCRdb ran MiXCR on the 5' RACE reads. The repertoire has 35,000 to 50,000 distinct CDR3 sequences, approximately 30% of them found once; the top ten carry about 3.8%. The sequenced sample was tumor-infiltrating memory CD4+ T cells sorted from the breast tumor. Subset defined: memory CD4+ T cells, CD4+CD45RO+CD25-. Receptors originate from a female donor with breast cancer.

This clonotype was seen many times. CDR3 bases: TGCGCCAGCAGCTTGGACGCAGAAGGCTACACCTTC. The encoded protein is CASSLDAEGYTF. The V and J genes are TRBV5-1 and TRBJ1-2, with no clear D. Germline CDR1 is SGHRS and CDR2 is YFSETQ. There are 12 residues in the CDR3. With 0 bases removed from V and 8 bases from J, the gap between germline ends came to 8 bases.

In regard to this clonotype: One end of the junction varies from germline; a read error may be responsible. V gene TRBV6-5 combines with J gene TRBJ2-1; 7 bases are shared with TRBD2. The length of the CDR3 is 14 residues. Germline lookup yields CDR1 MNHEY and CDR2 SVGAGI. Written as DNA, the CDR3 is TGTACCAGCTTCACTCGAGGGAGGGTAAATGAGCAGTTCTTC. Translating it yields CTSFTRGRVNEQFF.

This clonotype was recorded a few times. The V gene is TRBV6-5, the J gene TRBJ2-2, with 13 bases identical to TRBD2. V was pared by 6 bases and J by 4 bases, with 5 bases of the junction left unmatched. The CDR3 runs 16 residues. The germline gives CDR1 MNHEY, CDR2 SVGAGI. The CDR3 sequence: CASSPTSGRATGELFF. For the CDR3, the DNA is TGTGCCAGCAGCCCTACTAGCGGGAGGGCCACCGGGGAGCTGTTTTTT.

The chain recombines TRBV14 with TRBJ2-1, with a tentative D call TRBD1 (5 bases). Trimming took 4 bases from V and 2 from J, leaving 9 bases between them. The germline V gene encodes CDR1 SGHDN and CDR2 FVKESK. The CDR3 has 14 amino acids. The DNA of the CDR3 is TGTGCCAGCAGCCGGGGCAGGACCTACAATGAGCAGTTCTTC. This codes for CASSRGRTYNEQFF. Drawing the rest from reference TRBV14 and TRBJ2-1, the complete variable domain is EAGVTQFPSHSVIEKGQTVTLRCDPISGHDNLYWYRRVMGKEIKFLLHFVKESKQDESGMPNNRFLAERTGGTYSTLKVQPAELEDSGVYFCASSRGRTYNEQFFGPGTRLTVL.

V is TRBV20-1 and J is TRBJ2-7; 12 nucleotides agree with TRBD1. The germline V gene has CDR1 DFQATT and CDR2 SNEGSKA (reference sequence). The V and J ends lost 4 bases and 7 bases, in that order; junction bases with no gene match: 17. The CDR3 spans 17 residues. The CDR3 sequence: CSATTLRVGQGAREQYF. CDR3 coding DNA: TGCAGTGCTACAACCTTAAGGGTGGGACAGGGGGCTCGGGAGCAGTACTTC.

This clonotype was seen at least ten times. The gene calls are TRBV5-1 and TRBJ2-4; no clear D. The germline V and J ends were trimmed by 4 bases and 5 bases, with 13 bases remaining between them. The CDR3 is 14 amino acids. Germline assignment: CDR1 SGHRS and CDR2 YFSETQ. The DNA of the CDR3 is TGCGCCAGCAGCCCTATCGACCGGGAAAACATTCAGTACTTC. This gives the protein CASSPIDRENIQYF.

This clonotype was seen repeatedly, ten times or more. The chain has TRBV5-1 and TRBJ2-1; D gene ambiguous. The CDR3 extends over 11 amino acids. The germline gives CDR1 SGHRS, CDR2 YFSETQ. The ends were cut back, 2 bases at V and 6 bases at J, with 3 bases in the middle. The CDR3 loop is CASSFSNEQFF. The CDR3 nucleotides read TGCGCCAGCAGCTTTTCCAATGAGCAGTTCTTC.

This clonotype was counted between two and nine times. The genes are TRBV29-1 and TRBJ2-7, with 9 bases fitting TRBD1. Trimming removed 6 bases from V and 5 bases from J; junction bases left unmatched: 14. Germline V gene data show CDR1 as SQVTM and CDR2 as ANQGSEA. The length of the CDR3 is 15 residues. The CDR3 loop reads CSVGDRVFEPNEQYF. CDR3 nucleotides: TGCAGCGTAGGGGACAGGGTTTTCGAGCCGAACGAGCAGTACTTC.

The chain joins TRBV11-2 to TRBJ2-3, with D possibly TRBD2 on 6 matching bases. With 3 bases removed from V and 2 bases from J, the gap between germline ends came to 12 bases. Germline-derived CDR1 and CDR2 are SGHAT and FQNNGV. The CDR3 runs 15 residues. CDR3 nucleotide sequence: TGTGCCAGCAGCTTCCGGGACTGGGACACAGATACGCAGTATTTT. As protein: CASSFRDWDTDTQYF.

V usage is TRBV20-1 and J usage is TRBJ2-5; no clear D. The V end lost 0 bases, the J end lost 5 bases, and 10 bases lay between the germline ends. The length of the CDR3 is 13 residues. Germline CDR1 and CDR2: DFQATT and SNEGSKA (reference sequence). DNA for the CDR3: TGCAGTGCTAGAGACCCCCCTCTGGAGACCCAGTACTTC. Protein sequence: CSARDPPLETQYF.

A few counts support this clonotype. This chain connects TRBV12-3 or TRBV12-4 to TRBJ2-1; D is ambiguous. Trimming took off 3 bases at V and 9 bases at J, with 3 bases between the two ends. The CDR3 runs 10 residues. CDR3 in amino acids: CASSLTEQFF. The CDR3 DNA sequence: TGTGCCAGCAGTTTGACTGAGCAGTTCTTC.

Only a few counts were recorded for this clonotype. The gene calls are TRBV27 and TRBJ2-7; TRBD1 is a possible D gene (5 bases). CDR3 length: 13 amino acids. Germline lookup yields CDR1 MNHEY and CDR2 SMNVEV (reference sequence). V was clipped by 4 bases and J by 4 bases, with 11 bases between them. The CDR3 bases are TGTGCCAGCAGTTATGACAGTTCTTACGAGCAGTACTTC. Translation: CASSYDSSYEQYF.

This clonotype was detected only a few times. The chain links TRBV5-5 to TRBJ2-2; TRBD1 matches 7 bases. The CDR3 has 15 amino acids. CDR1 is SGHKS, CDR2 YYEKEE, per germline (reference sequence). J was trimmed by 0 bases and V by 7 bases; bases with no gene match: 6. The CDR3 is CASFRDRPNTGELFF. The CDR3, as DNA: TGTGCCAGCTTCAGGGACAGACCGAACACCGGGGAGCTGTTTTTT.

Remarks on this clonotype: A much larger clone differs by one base, so this may be a read error. The J gene is TRBJ2-7, the V gene TRBV12-3 or TRBV12-4, with D possibly being TRBD2 (6 bases). The CDR3 consists of 14 residues. The CDR3 loop reads CTSSPAGPSYEQYF. CDR3 in DNA: TGTACCAGCAGCCCCGCGGGGCCCTCCTACGAGCAGTACTTC.

Concerning this clonotype itself: As the CDR3 is not closed by the conserved phenylalanine or tryptophan, this likely results from a read error. The CDR3 loop is CASSTQAAGHNEQFL. The CDR3 region has the DNA TGTGCCAGCAGCACACAGGCAGCGGGACACAATGAGCAGTTCCTC. The chain has TRBV9 and TRBJ2-1, with 7 positions matching TRBD2. The CDR3 has 15 amino acids. Trimming cost V 4 bases and J 5 bases; bases outside gene matches: 9. The germline V gene encodes CDR1 SGDLS and CDR2 YYNGEE.

This clonotype has just a few counts. The V and J genes are TRBV5-1 and TRBJ2-3; D gene ambiguous. The V and J ends lost 3 bases and 6 bases respectively, with 11 bases between them. This CDR3 has 13 amino acids. CDR1 and CDR2 (germline): SGHRS, YFSETQ. The CDR3 loop is CASSYKEGDTQYF. The CDR3 DNA is TGCGCCAGCAGCTACAAGGAAGGCGATACGCAGTATTTT.

The V gene is TRBV4-2, the J gene TRBJ1-1, with no clear D. Germline loops: CDR1 LGHNA, CDR2 YNFKEQ. This CDR3 is 12 amino acids long. Trimming took 2 bases from V and 0 from J, leaving 1 base between them. The DNA for the CDR3 is TGTGCCAGCAGCCAAATGAACACTGAAGCTTTCTTT. This encodes CASSQMNTEAFF.

V gene TRBV9 combines with J gene TRBJ2-3, with D perhaps TRBD2 (5 bases). CDR1 is SGDLS, CDR2 YYNGEE, per germline. The CDR3 is 17 residues long. V was pared by 4 bases and J by 2 bases, with 20 bases between. The CDR3 sequence is CASSPQHGRDFTDTQYF. DNA of the CDR3: TGTGCCAGCAGCCCTCAACATGGACGGGATTTCACAGATACGCAGTATTTT.

J is TRBJ2-7 and V is TRBV6-5, with 10 bases aligning to TRBD1. Germline CDR1 MNHEY, CDR2 SVGAGI. V dropped 1 base and J dropped 5; count of bases not matched to a gene: 8. The CDR3 loop spans 16 amino acids. CDR3: CASSYFPTGQGDEQYF. The CDR3 DNA sequence: TGTGCCAGCAGTTACTTCCCTACCGGACAGGGGGACGAGCAGTACTTC.